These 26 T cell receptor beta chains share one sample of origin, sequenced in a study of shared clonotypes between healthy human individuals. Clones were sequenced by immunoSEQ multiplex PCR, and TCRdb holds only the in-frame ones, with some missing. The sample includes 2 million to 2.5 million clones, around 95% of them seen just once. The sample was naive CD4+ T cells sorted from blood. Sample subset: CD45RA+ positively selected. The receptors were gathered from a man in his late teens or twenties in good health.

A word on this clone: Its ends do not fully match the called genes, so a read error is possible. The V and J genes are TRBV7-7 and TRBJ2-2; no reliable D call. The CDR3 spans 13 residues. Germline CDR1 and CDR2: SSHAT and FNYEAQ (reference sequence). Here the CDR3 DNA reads TGTGCTAGCAGCTCAACTTCCGTCGGGGAGCTGTTTTTT. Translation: CASSSTSVGELFF.

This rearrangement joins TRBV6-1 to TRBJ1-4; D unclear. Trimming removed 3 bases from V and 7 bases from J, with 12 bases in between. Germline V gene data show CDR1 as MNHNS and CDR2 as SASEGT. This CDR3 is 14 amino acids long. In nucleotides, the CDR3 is TGTGCCAGCAGTGAGAGGCCTGGAGGTGAAAAACTGTTTTTT. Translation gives CASSERPGGEKLFF.

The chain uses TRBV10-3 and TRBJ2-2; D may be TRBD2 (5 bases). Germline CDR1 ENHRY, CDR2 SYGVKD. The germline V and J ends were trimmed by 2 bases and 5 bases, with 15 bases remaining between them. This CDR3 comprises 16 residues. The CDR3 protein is CAISEPVVRRTGELFF. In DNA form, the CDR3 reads TGTGCCATCAGTGAGCCCGTGGTGAGGAGGACCGGGGAGCTGTTTTTT.

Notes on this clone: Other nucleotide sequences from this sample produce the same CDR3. In nucleotides, the CDR3 is TGTGCCATCAGTGAAGGGCAGGCCTATAATTCACCCCTCCACTTT. It specifies CAISEGQAYNSPLHF. The chain carries TRBV10-3 and TRBJ1-6, with D unclear. CDR3 length equals 15 residues. V gave up 3 bases and J gave up 2 bases, with 8 bases separating them. Germline lookup yields CDR1 ENHRY and CDR2 SYGVKD.

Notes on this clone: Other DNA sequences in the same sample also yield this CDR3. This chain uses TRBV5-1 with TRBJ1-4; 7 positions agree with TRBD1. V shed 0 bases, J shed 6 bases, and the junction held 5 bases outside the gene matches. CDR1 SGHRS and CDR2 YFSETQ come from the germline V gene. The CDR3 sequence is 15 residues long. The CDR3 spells CASSLGGGADEKLFF. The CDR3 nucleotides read TGCGCCAGCAGCTTGGGAGGGGGCGCGGATGAAAAACTGTTTTTT. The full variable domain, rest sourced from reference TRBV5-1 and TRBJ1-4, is KAGVTQTPRYLIKTRGQQVTLSCSPISGHRSVSWYQQTPGQGLQFLFEYFSETQRNKGNFPGRFSGRQFSNSRSEMNVSTLELGDSALYLCASSLGGGADEKLFFGSGTQLSVL.

CDR3 residues: CASSEGALVAEAFF. CDR3 DNA sequence: TGTGCCAGCAGTGAGGGGGCCCTCGTAGCTGAAGCTTTCTTT. V gene TRBV6-6 combines with J gene TRBJ1-1; 7 nucleotides match TRBD1. V gave up 5 bases and J gave up 6 bases; unmatched junction bases: 9. Germline CDR1 is MNHNY and CDR2 is SVGAGI (reference sequence). The CDR3 is 14 amino acids.

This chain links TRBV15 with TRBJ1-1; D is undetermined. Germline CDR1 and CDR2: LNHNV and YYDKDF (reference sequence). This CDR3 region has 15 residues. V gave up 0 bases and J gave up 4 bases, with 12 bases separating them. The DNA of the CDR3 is TGTGCCACCAGCAGAGATGGGAGGGATTCCACTGAAGCTTTCTTT. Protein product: CATSRDGRDSTEAFF. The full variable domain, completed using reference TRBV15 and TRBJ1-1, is DAMVIQNPRYQVTQFGKPVTLSCSQTLNHNVMYWYQQKSSQAPKLLFHYYDKDFNNEADTPDNFQSRRPNTSFCFLDIRSPGLGDTAMYLCATSRDGRDSTEAFFGQGTRLTVV.

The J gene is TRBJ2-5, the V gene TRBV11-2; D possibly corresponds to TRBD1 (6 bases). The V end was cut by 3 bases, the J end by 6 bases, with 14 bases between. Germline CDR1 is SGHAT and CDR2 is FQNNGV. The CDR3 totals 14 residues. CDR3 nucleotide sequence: TGTGCCAGCAGCTTGAACAGGGCAGCCCAGACCCAGTACTTC. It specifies CASSLNRAAQTQYF.

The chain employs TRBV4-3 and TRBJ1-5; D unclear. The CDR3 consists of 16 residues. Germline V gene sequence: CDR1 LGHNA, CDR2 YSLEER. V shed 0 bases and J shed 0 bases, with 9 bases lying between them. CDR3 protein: CASSQEFVGSNQPQHF. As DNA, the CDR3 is TGCGCCAGCAGCCAAGAATTCGTAGGTAGCAATCAGCCCCAGCATTTT.

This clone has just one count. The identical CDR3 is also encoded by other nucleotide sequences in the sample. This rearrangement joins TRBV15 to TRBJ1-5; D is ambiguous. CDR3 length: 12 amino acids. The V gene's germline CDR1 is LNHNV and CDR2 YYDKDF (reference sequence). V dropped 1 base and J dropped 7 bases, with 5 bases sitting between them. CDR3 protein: CATSRVGQPQHF. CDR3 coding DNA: TGTGCCACCAGCAGAGTTGGCCAGCCCCAGCATTTT. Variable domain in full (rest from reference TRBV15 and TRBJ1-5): DAMVIQNPRYQVTQFGKPVTLSCSQTLNHNVMYWYQQKSSQAPKLLFHYYDKDFNNEADTPDNFQSRRPNTSFCFLDIRSPGLGDTAMYLCATSRVGQPQHFGDGTRLSIL.

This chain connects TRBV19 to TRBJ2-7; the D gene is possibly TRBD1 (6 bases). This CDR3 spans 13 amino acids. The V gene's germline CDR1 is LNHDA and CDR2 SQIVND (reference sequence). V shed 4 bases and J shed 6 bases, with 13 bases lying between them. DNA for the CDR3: TGTGCCAGTAGTACTCAACAGGGTACCGAGCAGTACTTC. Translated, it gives CASSTQQGTEQYF.

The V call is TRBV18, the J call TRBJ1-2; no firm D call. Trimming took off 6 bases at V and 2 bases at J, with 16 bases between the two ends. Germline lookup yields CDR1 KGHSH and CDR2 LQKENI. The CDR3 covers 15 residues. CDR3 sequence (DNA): TGTGCCAGCTCCTCAGGCCCGGGCTCCAACTATGGCTACACCTTC. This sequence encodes CASSSGPGSNYGYTF.

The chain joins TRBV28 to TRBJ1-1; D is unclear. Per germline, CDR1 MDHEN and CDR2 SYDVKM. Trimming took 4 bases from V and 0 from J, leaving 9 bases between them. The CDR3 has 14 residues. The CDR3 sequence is CASSSEGMNTEAFF. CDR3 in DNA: TGTGCCAGCAGTTCCGAGGGTATGAACACTGAAGCTTTCTTT.

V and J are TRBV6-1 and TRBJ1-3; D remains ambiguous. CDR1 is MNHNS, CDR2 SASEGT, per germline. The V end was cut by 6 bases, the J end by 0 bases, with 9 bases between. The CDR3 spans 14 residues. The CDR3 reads CASSEDSSGNTIYF. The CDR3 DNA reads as TGTGCCAGCAGCGAGGACTCCTCTGGAAACACCATATATTTT.

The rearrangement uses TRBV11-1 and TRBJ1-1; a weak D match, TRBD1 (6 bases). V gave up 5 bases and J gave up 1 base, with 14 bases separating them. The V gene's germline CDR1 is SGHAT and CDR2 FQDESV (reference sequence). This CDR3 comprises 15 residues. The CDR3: CASSPFQGWNTEAFF. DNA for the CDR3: TGTGCCAGCAGCCCATTTCAGGGGTGGAACACTGAAGCTTTCTTT.

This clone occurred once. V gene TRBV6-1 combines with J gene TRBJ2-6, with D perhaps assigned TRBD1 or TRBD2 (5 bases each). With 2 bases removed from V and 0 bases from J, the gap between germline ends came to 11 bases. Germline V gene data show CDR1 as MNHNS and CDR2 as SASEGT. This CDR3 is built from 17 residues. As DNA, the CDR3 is TGTGCCAGCAGTGAATCGGGACGTAACTCTGGGGCCAACGTCCTGACTTTC. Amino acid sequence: CASSESGRNSGANVLTF.

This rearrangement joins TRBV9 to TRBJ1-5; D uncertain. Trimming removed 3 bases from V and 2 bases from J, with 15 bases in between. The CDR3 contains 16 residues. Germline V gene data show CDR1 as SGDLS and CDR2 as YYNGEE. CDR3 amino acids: CASSASGDRGNQPQHF. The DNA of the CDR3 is TGTGCCAGCAGCGCCTCCGGGGATCGGGGCAATCAGCCCCAGCATTTT.

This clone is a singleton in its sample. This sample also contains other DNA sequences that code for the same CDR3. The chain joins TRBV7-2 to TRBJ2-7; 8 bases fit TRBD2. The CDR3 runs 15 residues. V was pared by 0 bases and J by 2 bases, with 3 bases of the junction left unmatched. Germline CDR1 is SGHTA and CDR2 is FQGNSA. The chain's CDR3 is CASSLAGAGAYEQYF. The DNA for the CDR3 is TGTGCCAGCAGCTTAGCGGGAGCGGGGGCCTACGAGCAGTACTTC.

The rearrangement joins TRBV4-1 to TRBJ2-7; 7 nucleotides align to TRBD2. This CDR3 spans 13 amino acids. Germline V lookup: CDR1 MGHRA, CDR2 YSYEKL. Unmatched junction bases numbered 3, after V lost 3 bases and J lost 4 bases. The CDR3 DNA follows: TGCGCCAGCAGCCACTTGGGGGGGTACGAGCAGTACTTC. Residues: CASSHLGGYEQYF.

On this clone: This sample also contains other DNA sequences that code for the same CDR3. The DNA of the CDR3 is TGTGCCAGCAGTGTGTTGACTAGCGGCAACAATGAGCAGTTCTTC. Translated: CASSVLTSGNNEQFF. J is TRBJ2-1 and V is TRBV2; 9 bases agree with TRBD2. This CDR3 comprises 15 residues. Germline V lookup: CDR1 SNHLY, CDR2 FYNNEI. The V segment lost 4 bases and the J segment 5 bases; nucleotides outside the gene matches: 6.

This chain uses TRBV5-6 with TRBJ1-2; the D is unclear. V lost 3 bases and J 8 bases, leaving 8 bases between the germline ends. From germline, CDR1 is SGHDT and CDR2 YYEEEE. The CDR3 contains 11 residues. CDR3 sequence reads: CASSWQQGYTF. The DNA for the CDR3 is TGTGCCAGCAGCTGGCAGCAGGGCTACACCTTC.

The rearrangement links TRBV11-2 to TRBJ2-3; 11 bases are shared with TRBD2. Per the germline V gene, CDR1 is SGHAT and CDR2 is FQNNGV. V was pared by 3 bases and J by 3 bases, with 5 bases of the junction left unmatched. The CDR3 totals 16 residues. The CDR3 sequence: CASSFAGTSGTDTQYF. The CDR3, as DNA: TGTGCCAGCAGCTTCGCCGGGACTAGCGGTACAGATACGCAGTATTTT.

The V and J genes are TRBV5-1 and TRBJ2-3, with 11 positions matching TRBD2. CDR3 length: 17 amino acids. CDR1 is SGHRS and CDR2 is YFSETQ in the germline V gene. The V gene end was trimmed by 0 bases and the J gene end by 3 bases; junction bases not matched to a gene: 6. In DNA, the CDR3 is TGCGCCAGCAGCTTGGCTCCTAGCGGGGGGACTACAGATACGCAGTATTTT. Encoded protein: CASSLAPSGGTTDTQYF.

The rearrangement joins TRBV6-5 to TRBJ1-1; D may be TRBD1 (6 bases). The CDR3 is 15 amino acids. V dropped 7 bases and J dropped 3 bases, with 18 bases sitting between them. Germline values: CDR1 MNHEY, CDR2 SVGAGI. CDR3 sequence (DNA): TGTGCCAGCACACCTCCCGGGGGCGGATACACTGAAGCTTTCTTT. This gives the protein CASTPPGGGYTEAFF.

The CDR3 is CASSLSDRGGQPQHF. CDR3 sequence (DNA): TGTGCCAGCAGTTTATCGGACAGGGGCGGACAGCCCCAGCATTTT. This rearrangement joins TRBV28 to TRBJ1-5; 9 nucleotides align to TRBD1. Germline-derived CDR1 and CDR2 are MDHEN and SYDVKM. The J segment lost 7 bases and the V segment lost 1 base, leaving 5 bases of the junction unmatched. CDR3 length: 15 residues.

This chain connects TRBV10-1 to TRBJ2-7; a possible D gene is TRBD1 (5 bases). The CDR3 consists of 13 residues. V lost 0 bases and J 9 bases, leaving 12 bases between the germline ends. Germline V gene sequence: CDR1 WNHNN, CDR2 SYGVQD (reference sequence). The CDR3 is CASSESGLEGQYF. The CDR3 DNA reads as TGCGCCAGCAGTGAGTCGGGGCTAGAAGGGCAGTACTTC.